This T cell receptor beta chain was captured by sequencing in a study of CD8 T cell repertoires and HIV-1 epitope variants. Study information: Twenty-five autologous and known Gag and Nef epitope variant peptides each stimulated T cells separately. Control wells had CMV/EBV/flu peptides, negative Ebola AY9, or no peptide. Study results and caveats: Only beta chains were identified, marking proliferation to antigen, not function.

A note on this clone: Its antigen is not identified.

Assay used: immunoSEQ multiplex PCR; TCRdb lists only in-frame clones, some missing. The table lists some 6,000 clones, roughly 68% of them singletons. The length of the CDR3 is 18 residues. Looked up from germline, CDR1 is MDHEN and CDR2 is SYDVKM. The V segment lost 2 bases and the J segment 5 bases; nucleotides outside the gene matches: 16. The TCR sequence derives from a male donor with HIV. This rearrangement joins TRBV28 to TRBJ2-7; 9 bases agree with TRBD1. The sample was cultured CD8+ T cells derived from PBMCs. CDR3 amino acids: CASSLIVTLGDRDDEQYF. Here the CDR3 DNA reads TGTGCCAGCAGTTTAATAGTTACTCTAGGGGACAGGGACGACGAGCAGTACTTC.